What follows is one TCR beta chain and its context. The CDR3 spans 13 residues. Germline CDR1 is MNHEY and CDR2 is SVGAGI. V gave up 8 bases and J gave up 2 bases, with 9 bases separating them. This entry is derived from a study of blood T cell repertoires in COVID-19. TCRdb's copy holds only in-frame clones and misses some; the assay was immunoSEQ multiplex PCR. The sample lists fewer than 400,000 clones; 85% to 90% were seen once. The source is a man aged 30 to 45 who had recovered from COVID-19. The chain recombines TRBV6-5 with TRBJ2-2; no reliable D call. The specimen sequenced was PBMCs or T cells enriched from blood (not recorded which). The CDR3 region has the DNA TGTGCCAGCCGTCGCGGAAACACCGGGGAGCTGTTTTTT. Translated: CASRRGNTGELFF.